A single sample is the source of the 25 T cell receptor beta chains below, sequenced in a study of human T cells and chemical hapten exposure. Time point denoted: patch test 3, about 24 weeks after DPC sensitization. Regarding treatment: therapeutic diphenylcyclopropenone sensitization with weekly scalp DPC. TCRdb re-called the RACE reads with MiXCR, one entry per CDR3 protein. Here the sample spans around 200,000 distinct CDR3 sequences, under 30% being singletons. The material was whole blood, obtained in connection with sensitization to the hapten diphenylcyclopropenone (DPC). The receptors here all came from a woman aged 40-49 years with alopecia areata. Some clones in this sample may be carry-over from other donors' samples.

The chain recombines TRBV29-1 with TRBJ2-7, with a possible D match to TRBD2 (5 bases). The CDR3 has 13 amino acids. Trimming removed 3 bases at V and 1 base at J, with 10 bases between. Per germline, CDR1 SQVTM and CDR2 ANQGSEA. CDR3 bases: TGCAGCGTTGACTGGGGAGAGTCCTACGAGCAGTACTTC. Translated: CSVDWGESYEQYF.

V gene TRBV7-9 combines with J gene TRBJ2-2, with D perhaps matching TRBD2 (6 bases). With 1 base removed from V and 4 bases from J, the gap between germline ends came to 10 bases. There are 15 residues in the CDR3. Per the germline V gene, CDR1 is SEHNR and CDR2 is FQNEAQ (reference sequence). CDR3 amino acids: CASSLEGLATGELFF. DNA of the CDR3: TGTGCCAGCAGCTTAGAGGGACTGGCCACCGGGGAGCTGTTTTTT.

The rearrangement uses TRBV20-1 and TRBJ2-6; D unresolved. Trimming shortened V by 6 bases and J by 0 bases, and 6 bases separated the two germline ends. Per the germline V gene, CDR1 is DFQATT and CDR2 is SNEGSKA (reference sequence). This CDR3 is built from 13 residues. The CDR3, as DNA: TGCAGTGCCCGATCCTCTGGGGCCAACGTCCTGACTTTC. Translating it yields CSARSSGANVLTF.

The chain links TRBV27 to TRBJ1-1; D ambiguous. From germline, CDR1 is MNHEY and CDR2 SMNVEV (reference sequence). Trimming cost V 3 bases and J 5 bases, with 13 bases left between them. CDR3 length: 14 amino acids. CDR3 residues: CASSLTPGRTEAFF. The CDR3, as DNA: TGTGCCAGCAGTTTGACCCCCGGCCGGACTGAAGCTTTCTTT.

This clonotype has just a few counts. The rearrangement links TRBV4-2 to TRBJ1-4; maybe TRBD1 (5 bases). Germline loops: CDR1 LGHNA, CDR2 YNFKEQ. The CDR3 consists of 16 residues. Trimming shortened V by 0 bases and J by 8 bases, and 16 bases separated the two germline ends. CDR3 bases: TGTGCCAGCAGCCAAGATGCGGGGGGAGTGGGGGAAAAACTGTTTTTT. Its translation is CASSQDAGGVGEKLFF.

The rearrangement joins TRBV4-3 to TRBJ2-3; no firm D call. V was cut by 3 bases and J by 2 bases, with 6 bases left in between. This CDR3 region has 13 residues. The germline V gene has CDR1 LGHNA and CDR2 YSLEER. CDR3 nucleotide sequence: TGCGCCAGCAGCCAGACTCACACAGATACGCAGTATTTT. It is translated as CASSQTHTDTQYF.

The chain couples TRBV5-4 to TRBJ1-4; unclear D gene. This CDR3 is 16 amino acids long. V was clipped by 4 bases and J by 0 bases, with 13 bases between them. Germline-derived CDR1 and CDR2 are SGHNT and YYREEE (reference sequence). The CDR3 DNA follows: TGTGCCAGCAGCAAGGCCGCAACTGCAACTAATGAAAAACTGTTTTTT. Its translation is CASSKAATATNEKLFF.

The genes are TRBV7-9 and TRBJ2-7, with a weak D call TRBD2 (6 bases). Germline lookup yields CDR1 SEHNR and CDR2 FQNEAQ (reference sequence). The length of the CDR3 is 15 residues. V dropped 1 base and J dropped 3 bases, with 13 bases sitting between them. The CDR3 DNA follows: TGTGCCAGCAGCTTAGATAGCGGTTTAGGCTACGAGCAGTACTTC. It specifies CASSLDSGLGYEQYF. The whole variable domain, filled in from reference TRBV7-9 and TRBJ2-7, reads DTGVSQNPRHKITKRGQNVTFRCDPISEHNRLYWYRQTLGQGPEFLTYFQNEAQLEKSRLLSDRFSAERPKGSFSTLEIQRTEQGDSAMYLCASSLDSGLGYEQYFGPGTRLTVT.

The chain combines TRBV5-1 with TRBJ2-7; possible D gene TRBD2, 6 bases. The CDR3 length is 12 residues. Germline CDR1 is SGHRS and CDR2 is YFSETQ. V lost 4 bases to trimming and J lost 5 bases, with 10 bases between them. CDR3 DNA sequence: TGCGCCAGCAGCCCCTCGGGGGACGAGCAGTACTTC. Translation gives CASSPSGDEQYF.

This clonotype was seen only a few times. V and J are TRBV6-5 and TRBJ2-7; D is unresolved. Germline CDR1 and CDR2: MNHEY and SVGAGI. Trimming pared 10 bases from V and 3 bases from J, leaving 13 bases between. The CDR3 extends over 12 amino acids. The CDR3 coding sequence is TGTGCCACCAACGAAGCCGGCTACGAGCAGTACTTC. Translated, it gives CATNEAGYEQYF.

This clonotype was observed a handful of times. The J gene is TRBJ2-1, the V gene TRBV12-3 or TRBV12-4; 13 nucleotides match TRBD2. The length of the CDR3 is 14 residues. Trimming cost V 6 bases and J 13 bases; bases outside gene matches: 9. The CDR3 sequence: CASSTGTSGTSQFF. CDR3 nucleotide sequence: TGTGCCAGCAGCACCGGGACTAGCGGGACTTCTCAGTTCTTC.

This clonotype was seen only a few times. The rearrangement uses TRBV28 and TRBJ1-4; 7 bases map to TRBD1. Germline loops: CDR1 MDHEN, CDR2 SYDVKM. CDR3 length: 14 residues. V shed 6 bases, J shed 6 bases, and the junction held 7 bases outside the gene matches. The CDR3 coding sequence is TGTGCCAGCAGCACCGGACAGGCCGATGAAAAACTGTTTTTT. Protein sequence: CASSTGQADEKLFF.

The sample holds a few counts of this clonotype. The genes are TRBV4-3 and TRBJ2-5, with D perhaps matching TRBD1 (7 bases). The CDR3 covers 16 residues. V was trimmed by 0 bases and J by 1 base, leaving 12 bases between them. Looked up from germline, CDR1 is LGHNA and CDR2 is YSLEER. The CDR3 is CASSQEAGGFQETQYF. CDR3 sequence (DNA): TGCGCCAGCAGCCAAGAAGCAGGGGGGTTCCAAGAGACCCAGTACTTC.

The rearrangement uses TRBV7-2 and TRBJ2-1; D remains unclear. V lost 1 base to trimming and J lost 6 bases, with 13 bases between them. Germline V gene data show CDR1 as SGHTA and CDR2 as FQGNSA. This CDR3 has 15 residues. The CDR3 region is CASSLGSLSANEQFF. CDR3 in DNA: TGTGCCAGCAGCTTAGGGTCTTTGTCAGCCAATGAGCAGTTCTTC.

The chain combines TRBV29-1 with TRBJ2-6, with 11 bases matching TRBD2. This CDR3 has 16 amino acids. Germline CDR1 and CDR2: SQVTM and ANQGSEA. The V segment lost 6 bases and the J segment 0 bases; nucleotides outside the gene matches: 4. CDR3 DNA sequence: TGCAGCGTGGGGACTAGCGGATTCTCTGGGGCCAACGTCCTGACTTTC. It is translated as CSVGTSGFSGANVLTF.

The chain is built from TRBV7-9 and TRBJ2-1; TRBD2 matches at 11 bases. The CDR3 consists of 16 residues. The J segment lost 0 bases and the V segment lost 7 bases, leaving 5 bases of the junction unmatched. Germline lookup yields CDR1 SEHNR and CDR2 FQNEAQ (reference sequence). The CDR3 DNA reads as TGTGCCAGCACCCCCACTAGCGGGAGCTCCTACAATGAGCAGTTCTTC. Translation gives CASTPTSGSSYNEQFF.

Only one count was recorded for this clonotype. The rearrangement links TRBV12-3 or TRBV12-4 to TRBJ1-5; TRBD1 matches 8 bases. This CDR3 spans 15 amino acids. Germline trimming cut 6 bases from V and 1 base from J; bases unmatched to any gene: 5. The CDR3 DNA sequence: TGTGCCAGCAGCCGAGGACAGGGAAGCAATCAGCCCCAGCATTTT. Amino acid sequence: CASSRGQGSNQPQHF.

The chain links TRBV6-2 or TRBV6-3 to TRBJ2-3; 7 bases line up with TRBD2. Germline V gene data show CDR1 as MNHEY and CDR2 as SVGEGT. V shed 2 bases, J shed 3 bases, and the junction held 8 bases outside the gene matches. CDR3 length equals 16 residues. The chain's CDR3 is CASSYDAGARTDTQYF. CDR3 in DNA: TGTGCCAGCAGTTACGACGCGGGAGCCCGTACAGATACGCAGTATTTT.

The CDR3 bases are TGTGCCAGCAGCCAGCCAGGGACTAGCGGAGGGAGGGAGACCCAGTACTTC. Amino acid sequence: CASSQPGTSGGRETQYF. The chain combines TRBV12-3 or TRBV12-4 with TRBJ2-5; the match to TRBD2 covers 11 bases. This CDR3 spans 17 amino acids. The J segment lost 5 bases and the V segment lost 6 bases, leaving 14 bases of the junction unmatched.

Ten or more counts support this clonotype. The chain uses TRBV6-1 and TRBJ1-5, with a weak D call TRBD1 (6 bases). The V gene's germline CDR1 is MNHNS and CDR2 SASEGT. V was shortened by 4 bases and J by 4 bases, with 14 bases between the two germline ends. The CDR3 runs 15 residues. CDR3 sequence reads: CASSGGLRGNQPQHF. DNA of the CDR3: TGTGCCAGCAGTGGGGGGCTTAGAGGGAATCAGCCCCAGCATTTT.

This chain connects TRBV7-6 to TRBJ2-5; possibly TRBD2 for D (6 bases). From germline, CDR1 is SGHVS and CDR2 FNYEAQ. The CDR3 extends over 16 amino acids. The V gene lost 1 base and the J gene lost 4 bases, with 16 bases spanning the gap. CDR3: CASSLGAGTARETQYF. CDR3 DNA sequence: TGTGCCAGCAGCTTAGGGGCGGGGACCGCGAGAGAGACCCAGTACTTC.

This rearrangement joins TRBV29-1 to TRBJ2-7, with a tentative D call TRBD1 (6 bases). Germline CDR1 is SQVTM and CDR2 is ANQGSEA. V was shortened by 5 bases and J by 4 bases, with 12 bases between the two germline ends. The CDR3 contains 12 residues. In DNA, the CDR3 is TGCAGCGTTCTCCAGAGGGGGTACGAGCAGTACTTC. Protein sequence: CSVLQRGYEQYF.

The chain carries TRBV28 and TRBJ2-1; TRBD2 matches at 10 bases. Germline-derived CDR1 and CDR2 are MDHEN and SYDVKM. This CDR3 has 15 residues. Trimming took 4 bases from V and 9 from J; bases not matched to a gene: 9. CDR3: CASSSAASGSSEQFF. The CDR3, as DNA: TGTGCCAGCAGTTCGGCGGCTAGCGGGAGTTCTGAGCAGTTCTTC.

This clonotype has a handful of counts. The CDR3 DNA follows: TGTGCCAGCCGGGACTCTCGAGGGACAGATACGCAGTATTTT. It yields the protein CASRDSRGTDTQYF. The genes are TRBV6-5 and TRBJ2-3, with D maybe TRBD2 (6 bases). Between the trimmed V and J ends, which lost 8 bases and 3 bases, there was a span of 15 bases. Per germline, CDR1 MNHEY and CDR2 SVGAGI. This CDR3 comprises 14 residues.

This clonotype showed up just a few times. The chain has TRBV4-1 and TRBJ2-4, with D possibly TRBD1 on 6 matching bases. Germline V lookup: CDR1 MGHRA, CDR2 YSYEKL. CDR3 length: 17 residues. Trimming removed 4 bases from V and 0 bases from J, with 16 bases in between. Here the CDR3 reads CASSLGRDTKAKNIQYF. CDR3 nucleotides: TGCGCCAGCAGCCTAGGCCGGGACACAAAAGCCAAAAACATTCAGTACTTC.